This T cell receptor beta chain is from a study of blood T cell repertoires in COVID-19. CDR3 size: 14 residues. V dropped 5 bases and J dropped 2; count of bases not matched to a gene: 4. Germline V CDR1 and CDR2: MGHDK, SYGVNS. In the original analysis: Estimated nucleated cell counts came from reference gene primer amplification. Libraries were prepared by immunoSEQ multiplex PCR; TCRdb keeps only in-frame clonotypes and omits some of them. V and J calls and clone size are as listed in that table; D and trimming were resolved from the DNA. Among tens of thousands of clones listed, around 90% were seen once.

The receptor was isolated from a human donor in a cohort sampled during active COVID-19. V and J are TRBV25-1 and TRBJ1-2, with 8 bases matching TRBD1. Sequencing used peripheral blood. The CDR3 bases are TGTGCCAGCAGTCGGACAGGGTTGAACTATGGCTACACCTTC. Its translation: CASSRTGLNYGYTF.